This T cell receptor beta chain was recorded in a study of molecular identifiers for immune sequencing clone quantification. This CDR3 comprises 14 residues. Losses at the gene ends were 4 bases for V and 2 bases for J; bases not matched to a gene: 2. The germline V gene has CDR1 SQVTM and CDR2 ANQGSEA. This clonotype was seen more than once but under ten times. The antigen remains unidentified. Preparation methods for the bulk TCR libraries were those previously described, with listed TCR primers. TCRdb analysed the PCR reads with MiXCR anew, one entry per CDR3 protein. The repertoire includes about 500,000 distinct CDR3 sequences, about 25% of them detected once, and roughly 0.79% sits in the top ten. The study's findings and limits: Amid 750,000 to 1,000,000 naive cells, spiked Jurkat TCR RNA from one cell was reportedly still detectable. Clones of above 20 RNA copies carried over 97% of effector molecules; in naive cells they carried under 1%.

With 10%, 30% or 50% of RNA, about 17,000 to 1,000,000 naive CD8 T cells were sequenced. The sequence was obtained from a human donor in good health. Some libraries in this study had Jurkat cell RNA spiked in. The chain recombines TRBV29-1 with TRBJ2-1; 10 positions match TRBD2. The sample comprised naive CD8+ T cells from blood, with Jurkat cell RNA spiked in. This sample's subset: FACS-sorted CD8+CD4-CCR7+CD45RA+ naive T cells. The CDR3: CSVGAGGTYNEQFF. CDR3 in DNA: TGCAGCGTTGGAGCGGGAGGGACCTACAATGAGCAGTTCTTC.